This T cell receptor beta chain originates from a study of blood T cell repertoires in COVID-19. The assay was immunoSEQ multiplex PCR, and TCRdb's table has in-frame clones only and misses some. The data contain roughly 190,000 clones, approximately 84% of them singletons. The junction had 10 bases not matched to a gene; V was cut back by 4 bases and J by 7 bases. Germline CDR1 LGHDT, CDR2 YNNKEL (reference sequence). There are 16 residues in the CDR3. The specimen sequenced was peripheral blood. This chain uses TRBV3-1 (or the pseudogene TRBV3-2) with TRBJ2-1; 10 positions match TRBD2. This sequence originates from a woman in her 70s with active or convalescent COVID-19. The CDR3 bases are TGTGCCAGCAGCCGTCTTACTAGCGGGGCTAAGAATGAGCAGTTCTTC. Translated, it gives CASSRLTSGAKNEQFF.